This TCR beta chain was recovered during a study of T cells after yellow fever vaccination. Study overall: When fractions had low cell numbers, they were prepared with SMART-Seq v4 Ultra Low Input.

General study points: A large majority of primary-vaccination clones showed up again after the booster (roughly 96% CD4, almost 90% CD8).

The study made its TCR cDNA through 5'RACE template switching. That step introduced a universal primer site along with UMIs. MiXCR, run by TCRdb on the 5' RACE reads, gives a single entry per CDR3 protein. The sample records roughly 160,000 distinct CDR3 sequences, 6.5% to 8.5% being singletons. This CDR3 has 15 amino acids. From germline, CDR1 is SEHNR and CDR2 FQNEAQ (reference sequence). Trimming pared 5 bases from V and 7 bases from J, leaving 17 bases between. This clonotype was counted only a few times. Its antigen is currently unknown. Sequenced here: CD4+ T cells sorted from PBMCs, sampled 5 to 6 days after the first yellow fever vaccination. The sequence derives from a man aged 18 to 29 who received the YFV17D yellow fever vaccine. V usage is TRBV7-9 and J usage is TRBJ1-4; tentatively, D is TRBD1 (6 bases). DNA for the CDR3: TGTGCCAGCAGCAAGAACAGGGCGGAGGGTGAAAAACTGTTTTTT. Its protein product is CASSKNRAEGEKLFF.